This T cell receptor beta chain was recovered during a study of PD-L1 blockade in urothelial cancer. Overall study context: Once treatment had started, blood was analyzed at 3 weeks (second dose) and again at 6 weeks. Broader study findings: Durable-benefit patients had greater expansion of tumor-associated blood clones at 3 weeks. A below-median TCR clonality in blood before treatment predicted better survival.

The time point denotes: peripheral blood 6 weeks after treatment start. The CDR3 has 15 residues. Germline CDR1 and CDR2: LGHNA and YSLEER. Trimming took off 0 bases at V and 3 bases at J, with 10 bases between the two ends. Synthetically made TCR analog templates were put into each PCR as spikes. Assay used: immunoSEQ multiplex PCR; TCRdb lists only in-frame clones, some missing. The sample includes more than 60,000 clones, about nine tenths seen only once; the top ten take around 10%. About this clone: Its target is not known.

This sequence originates from a man in his 60s with urothelial cancer. This sample comprised PBMCs, obtained around atezolizumab (anti-PD-L1) treatment. The V and J genes are TRBV4-3 and TRBJ2-3; D is uncertain. CDR3 sequence reads: CASSQEYSRTDTQYF. The CDR3 DNA follows: TGCGCCAGCAGCCAAGAGTATAGTCGGACAGATACGCAGTATTTT.